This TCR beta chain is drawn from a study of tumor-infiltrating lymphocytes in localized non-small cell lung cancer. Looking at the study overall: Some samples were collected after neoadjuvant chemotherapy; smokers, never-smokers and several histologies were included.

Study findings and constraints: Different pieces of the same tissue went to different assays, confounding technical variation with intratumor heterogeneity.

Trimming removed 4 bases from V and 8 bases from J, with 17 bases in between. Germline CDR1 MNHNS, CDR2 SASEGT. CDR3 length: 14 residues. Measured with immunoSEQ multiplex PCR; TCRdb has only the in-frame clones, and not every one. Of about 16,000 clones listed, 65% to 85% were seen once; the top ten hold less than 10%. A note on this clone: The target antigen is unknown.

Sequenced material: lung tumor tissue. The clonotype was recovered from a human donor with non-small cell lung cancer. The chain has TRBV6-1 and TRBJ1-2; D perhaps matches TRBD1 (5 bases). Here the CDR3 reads CASSVSWGVGGYTF. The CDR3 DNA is TGTGCCAGCAGTGTTTCCTGGGGGGTAGGGGGCTACACCTTC.